A selection of T cell receptor beta chains follows, all from one sample in a study of T cells after yellow fever vaccination. TCRdb re-called the 5' RACE reads with MiXCR, one entry per CDR3 protein. The sample includes 250,000 or so distinct CDR3 sequences, roughly 6.2% of them seen just once. Material: CD4+ T cells sorted from PBMCs, obtained on the day of the yellow fever booster vaccination. The receptors here all came from a man aged 30 to 39 who received the YFV17D yellow fever vaccine. Both conserved end residues are part of each CDR3. A D gene is named only where the DNA matches it firmly. Some rows mark clone size as missing; the rest say once, few, many or name a class of expanded clone.

v_gene	abundance	d_gene	j_gene	CDR3nt	CDR3aa
TRBV20-1	-	TRBD1	TRBJ2-7	TGCAGTGCAGACGGGACAGACCTTTACGAGCAGTACTTC	CSADGTDLYEQYF
TRBV28	many	TRBD2	TRBJ2-1	TGTGCCAGCAGTCCACCCACTAGCGGGATCTACAATGAGCAGTTCTTC	CASSPPTSGIYNEQFF
TRBV21-1	many	-	TRBJ2-7	TGTGCCAGCAGCAAAGGCAGGACGGCCCTCTACTTC	CASSKGRTALYF
TRBV12-3/TRBV12-4	-	TRBD1	TRBJ2-4	TGTGCCAGCAGCACCGGGACAGGGCGCATTCAGTACTTC	CASSTGTGRIQYF
TRBV4-1	many	-	TRBJ1-1	TGCGCCAGCAAGAACAGGGAGAACACTGAAGCTTTCTTT	CASKNRENTEAFF
TRBV30	many	TRBD1	TRBJ2-7	TGTGCCTGTCAACAGGGGGCAAAGTACGAGCAGTACTTC	CACQQGAKYEQYF
TRBV20-1	few	-	TRBJ1-5	TGCAGTGCTGGCCGACAGGGCAATCAGCCCCAGCATTTT	CSAGRQGNQPQHF
TRBV3-1	-	TRBD1	TRBJ1-6	TGTGCCAGCAGCCTTTCAGCATGGACAGGGGGGAATTCACCCCTCCACTTT	CASSLSAWTGGNSPLHF
TRBV5-4	few	TRBD2	TRBJ2-2	TGTGCCAGCAGTCCGCCGACTAGCGCGAACACCGGGGAGCTGTTTTTT	CASSPPTSANTGELFF
TRBV6-2/TRBV6-3	-	-	TRBJ2-5	TGTGCCAGCAATGACTCGGGAGAGACCCAGTACTTC	CASNDSGETQYF
TRBV6-2/TRBV6-3	many	-	TRBJ1-1	TGTGCCAGCCATGCAGGACAGAAGAGGACTGAAGCTTTCTTT	CASHAGQKRTEAFF
TRBV7-6	many	TRBD2	TRBJ2-5	TGTGCCAGCAGCGACCAGATGAGCGGGAGAGGTCAAGAGACCCAGTACTTC	CASSDQMSGRGQETQYF
TRBV9	few	-	TRBJ2-3	TGTGCCAGCAGCGTCGACTCTTACAGCACAGATACGCAGTATTTT	CASSVDSYSTDTQYF